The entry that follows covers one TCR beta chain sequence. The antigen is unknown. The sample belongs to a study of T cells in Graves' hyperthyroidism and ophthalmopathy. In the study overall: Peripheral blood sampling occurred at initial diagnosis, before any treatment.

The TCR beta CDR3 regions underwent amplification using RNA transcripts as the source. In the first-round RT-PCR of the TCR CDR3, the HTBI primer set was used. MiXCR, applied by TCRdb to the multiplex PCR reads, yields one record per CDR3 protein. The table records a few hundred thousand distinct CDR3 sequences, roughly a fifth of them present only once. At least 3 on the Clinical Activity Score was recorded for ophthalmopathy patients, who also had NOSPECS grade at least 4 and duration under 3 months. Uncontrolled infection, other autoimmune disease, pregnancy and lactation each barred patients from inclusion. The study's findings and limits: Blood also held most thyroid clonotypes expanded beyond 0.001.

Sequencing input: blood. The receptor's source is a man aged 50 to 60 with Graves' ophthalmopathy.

CDR3 sequence (DNA): TGCGCCAGCAGCCTGGACAGTCACACCGGGGAGCTGTTTTTT. Translated: CASSLDSHTGELFF. V gene TRBV5-1 combines with J gene TRBJ2-2, with D maybe TRBD1 (6 bases). V gave up 4 bases and J gave up 3 bases, with 10 bases separating them. The CDR3 contains 14 residues. CDR1 is SGHRS, CDR2 YFSETQ, per germline.